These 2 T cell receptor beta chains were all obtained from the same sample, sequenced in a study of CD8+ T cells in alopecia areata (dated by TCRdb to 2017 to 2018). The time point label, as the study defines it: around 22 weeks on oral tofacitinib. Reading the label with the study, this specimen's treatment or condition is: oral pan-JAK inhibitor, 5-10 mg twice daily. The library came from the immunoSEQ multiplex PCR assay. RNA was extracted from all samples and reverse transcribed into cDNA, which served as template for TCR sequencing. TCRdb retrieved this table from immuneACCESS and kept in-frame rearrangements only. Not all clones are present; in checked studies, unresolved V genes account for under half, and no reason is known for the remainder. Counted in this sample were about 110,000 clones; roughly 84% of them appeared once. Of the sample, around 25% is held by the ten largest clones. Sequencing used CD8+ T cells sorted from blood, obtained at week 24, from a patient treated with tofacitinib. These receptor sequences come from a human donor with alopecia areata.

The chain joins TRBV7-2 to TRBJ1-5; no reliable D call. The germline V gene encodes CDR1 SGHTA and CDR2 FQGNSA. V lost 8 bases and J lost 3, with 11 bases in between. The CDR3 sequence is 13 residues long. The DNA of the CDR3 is TGTGCCAGCGGGCCGTCGACCAATCAGCCCCAGCATTTT. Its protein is CASGPSTNQPQHF.

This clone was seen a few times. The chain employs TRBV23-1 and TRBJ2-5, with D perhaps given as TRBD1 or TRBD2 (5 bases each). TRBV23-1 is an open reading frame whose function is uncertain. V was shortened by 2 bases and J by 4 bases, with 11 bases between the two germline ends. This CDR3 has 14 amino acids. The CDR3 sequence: CASSQIGTVETQYF. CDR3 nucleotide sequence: TGCGCCAGCAGTCAAATCGGGACGGTAGAGACCCAGTACTTC.